The rows below give T cell receptor beta chains drawn from one sample of a study of shared clonotypes between healthy human individuals. Measured with immunoSEQ multiplex PCR; TCRdb has only the in-frame clones, and not every one. The table lists approximately 2,000,000 clones, roughly 93% of them singletons, with about 1.7% in the top ten. Sequenced sample: naive CD8+ T cells from PBMCs. The source is a man aged 18 to 30 in good health. Some clones in this sample may be carry-over from other donors' samples. Each CDR3 is given with its conserved first and last residue. D genes are given only for firm matches. The size of a clone is reported for some rows only, either as once, few or many, or as a class for expanded clones.

>-|TRBJ1-4|TRBV5-1|TRBD1
CASSGGQGGEKLFF
TGCGCCAGCAGCGGAGGACAGGGCGGAGAAAAACTGTTTTTT
>-|TRBJ2-7|TRBV19|TRBD1
CASSPLQGVSYEQYF
TGTGCCAGTAGTCCATTACAGGGGGTCTCTTACGAGCAGTACTTC
>-|TRBJ2-3|TRBV2|-
CASKLDGRDTQYF
TGTGCCAGCAAATTAGATGGGAGAGATACGCAGTATTTT
>-|TRBJ2-1|TRBV7-3|-
CASRSYNEQFF
TGTGCCAGCAGGTCTTACAATGAGCAGTTCTTC
>-|TRBJ2-1|TRBV5-1|-
CASSGDNQYNEQFF
TGCGCCAGCAGCGGGGACAACCAATACAATGAGCAGTTCTTC
>-|TRBJ2-7|TRBV27|TRBD2
CASSLSGTSGSVEYEQYF
TGTGCCAGCAGTTTATCGGGGACTAGCGGGAGTGTTGAGTACGAGCAGTACTTC
>-|TRBJ1-1|TRBV19|-
CASSTRDGDLAYTEAFF
TGTGCCAGTAGTACCCGCGATGGGGATCTGGCGTACACTGAAGCTTTCTTT
>-|TRBJ2-7|TRBV7-9|-
CASSLPGEAYEQYF
TGTGCCAGCAGCCTGCCAGGGGAAGCCTACGAGCAGTACTTC
>-|TRBJ1-2|TRBV7-9|-
CASSLLENYGYTF
TGTGCCAGCAGCTTACTAGAAAACTATGGCTACACCTTC
>-|TRBJ2-6|TRBV27|TRBD2
CASSLGEGSGANVLTF
TGTGCCAGCAGTTTAGGGGAGGGCTCTGGGGCCAACGTCCTGACTTTC
>-|TRBJ1-4|TRBV13|TRBD1
CASSLSGQGAEKLFF
TGTGCCAGCAGCTTATCGGGGCAGGGGGCTGAAAAACTGTTTTTT
>-|TRBJ1-2|TRBV19|-
CASGLVYNSGYTF
TGTGCCAGTGGGTTGGTGTATAATAGTGGCTACACCTTC
>-|TRBJ2-5|TRBV11-2|TRBD1
CASSPVPGQGFREETQYF
TGTGCCAGCAGCCCCGTCCCGGGACAGGGGTTTCGGGAAGAGACCCAGTACTTC
>-|TRBJ2-7|TRBV7-9|-
CASSLAFSEPSYEQYF
TGTGCCAGCAGCTTAGCGTTCTCAGAGCCTTCCTACGAGCAGTACTTC
>-|TRBJ2-5|TRBV28|TRBD1
CASGSPRDRQETQYF
TGTGCCAGCGGGTCCCCCCGGGACAGACAAGAGACCCAGTACTTC
>-|TRBJ1-2|TRBV19|TRBD1
CASSTHHTQGESWYGYTF
TGTGCCAGTAGTACACATCATACTCAGGGGGAGTCTTGGTATGGCTACACCTTC
>-|TRBJ1-5|TRBV7-9|TRBD1
CASSGDREVGQPQHF
TGTGCCAGCAGCGGCGACAGGGAAGTGGGTCAGCCCCAGCATTTT
>-|TRBJ2-1|TRBV11-2|-
CASSLEVGLSRDEQFF
TGTGCCAGCAGCTTAGAAGTCGGCCTCTCACGCGATGAGCAGTTCTTC
>-|TRBJ2-3|TRBV27|-
CATHRSPDTQYF
TGTGCCACCCACAGATCTCCAGATACGCAGTATTTT
>once|TRBJ2-1|TRBV7-8|-
CASSLLGVPNEQFF
TGTGCCAGCAGCTTACTCGGGGTCCCCAATGAGCAGTTCTTC
>-|TRBJ2-1|TRBV2|-
CASSAAPRVYYNEQFF
TGTGCCAGCAGTGCGGCCCCCAGGGTTTACTACAATGAGCAGTTCTTC
>-|TRBJ2-7|TRBV27|-
CASSLSSDSYEQYF
TGTGCCAGCAGTTTATCGTCGGACTCCTACGAGCAGTACTTC
>-|TRBJ1-1|TRBV7-8|-
CASSPSLAGGNTEAFF
TGTGCCAGCAGCCCCTCCCTAGCCGGGGGGAACACTGAAGCTTTCTTT
>-|TRBJ1-4|TRBV5-4|-
CASSLDSATNEKLFF
TGTGCCAGCAGCTTGGATTCAGCAACTAATGAAAAACTGTTTTTT
>-|TRBJ2-7|TRBV27|-
CASRGTYYEQYF
TGTGCCAGCAGGGGGACTTACTACGAGCAGTACTTC
>-|TRBJ1-4|TRBV27|-
CASSSLTGPIGTNEKLFF
TGTGCCAGCAGTTCCCTGACAGGCCCGATTGGAACTAATGAAAAACTGTTTTTT
>-|TRBJ2-2|TRBV27|TRBD2
CASSLSNSGVNTGELFF
TGTGCCAGCAGTTTATCGAATAGCGGGGTGAACACCGGGGAGCTGTTTTTT
>-|TRBJ2-1|TRBV5-6|-
CASSSDWSSYNEQFF
TGTGCCAGCAGCTCGGACTGGAGCTCCTACAATGAGCAGTTCTTC
>-|TRBJ1-1|TRBV6-5|-
CASSGQSNTEAFF
TGTGCCAGCAGCGGACAGTCGAACACTGAAGCTTTCTTT
>-|TRBJ2-2|TRBV4-3|-
CASSQDAEAEDTGELFF
TGCGCCAGCAGCCAAGATGCGGAAGCGGAGGATACCGGGGAGCTGTTTTTT
>-|TRBJ2-7|TRBV28|-
CASSSGPSAGSYEQYF
TGTGCCAGCAGTTCCGGCCCCTCGGCGGGATCCTACGAGCAGTACTTC
>-|TRBJ2-1|TRBV7-2|TRBD2
CASSLMLAGEGYNEQFF
TGTGCCAGCAGCTTAATGTTAGCGGGAGAAGGTTACAATGAGCAGTTCTTC
>-|TRBJ1-1|TRBV5-1|-
CASSWTARGTEAFF
TGCGCCAGCAGCTGGACGGCTAGGGGCACTGAAGCTTTCTTT
>-|TRBJ2-5|TRBV4-1|-
CASSQHAGTLVPETQYF
TGCGCCAGCAGCCAACACGCCGGGACTCTCGTCCCAGAGACCCAGTACTTC
>-|TRBJ1-1|TRBV10-3|-
CAISESAGYTEAFF
TGTGCCATCAGTGAGTCGGCCGGCTACACTGAAGCTTTCTTT
>-|TRBJ2-7|TRBV2|TRBD1
CATQRGQTYEQYF
TGTGCCACCCAGAGGGGGCAAACCTACGAGCAGTACTTC
>-|TRBJ2-1|TRBV5-4|-
CASSLDRAYNEQFF
TGTGCCAGCAGCTTGGACAGAGCCTACAATGAGCAGTTCTTC
>-|TRBJ1-2|TRBV27|TRBD1
CASSRQGAPRYTF
TGTGCCAGCAGCCGGCAGGGGGCCCCCCGCTACACCTTC
>-|TRBJ1-1|TRBV11-2|-
CASSLVIGARGTEAFF
TGTGCCAGCAGCTTAGTGATTGGGGCGCGGGGCACTGAAGCTTTCTTT
>-|TRBJ2-3|TRBV6-6|-
CATGTDTQYF
TGTGCTACGGGCACAGATACGCAGTATTTT
>-|TRBJ2-1|TRBV5-1|-
CASSLYTYNEQFF
TGCGCCAGCAGCTTGTATACTTACAATGAGCAGTTCTTC
>-|TRBJ2-7|TRBV5-8|TRBD1
CASRHLSTGYPYEQYF
TGTGCCAGCAGGCATCTATCGACAGGGTACCCCTACGAGCAGTACTTC
>-|TRBJ2-1|TRBV29-1|-
CSVPPGLSHNEQFF
TGCAGCGTGCCCCCGGGACTGTCCCACAATGAGCAGTTCTTC
>once|TRBJ2-5|TRBV12-5|-
CASGLGRETQYF
TGTGCTAGTGGTTTAGGGAGAGAGACCCAGTACTTC
>-|TRBJ2-1|TRBV5-4|TRBD2
CASSLAGEDNEQFF
TGTGCCAGCAGTCTAGCGGGAGAGGACAATGAGCAGTTCTTC
>once|TRBJ2-1|TRBV2|-
CASLGGPYEQFF
TGTGCCAGTCTAGGGGGTCCCTATGAGCAGTTCTTC
>-|TRBJ1-3|TRBV19|TRBD1
CASGQGLYLGNTIYF
TGTGCCAGCGGACAGGGTCTTTATCTTGGAAACACCATATATTTT
>-|TRBJ2-2|TRBV9|-
CASSLSGSFTGELFF
TGTGCCAGCAGCTTATCTGGGTCCTTTACCGGGGAGCTGTTTTTT
>-|TRBJ1-4|TRBV10-1|-
CASRRESGWEKLFF
TGCGCCAGCAGGAGGGAGTCAGGGTGGGAAAAACTGTTTTTT
>-|TRBJ2-2|TRBV28|TRBD2
CASNLLAEANTGELFF
TGTGCCAGCAACCTTCTAGCGGAAGCGAACACCGGGGAGCTGTTTTTT
>-|TRBJ2-1|TRBV5-4|TRBD1
CASSSNRGVEQFF
TGTGCCAGCAGCTCTAACAGGGGGGTAGAGCAGTTCTTC
>once|TRBJ2-7|TRBV29-1|TRBD2
CSVASGLAVSYEQYF
TGCAGCGTGGCCTCGGGACTAGCGGTAAGCTACGAGCAGTACTTC
>-|TRBJ1-5|TRBV28|-
CASSLLWGGGQPQHF
TGTGCCAGCAGTTTACTCTGGGGCGGTGGGCAGCCCCAGCATTTT
>-|TRBJ1-5|TRBV28|-
CASSQDPVRPQHF
TGTGCCAGCAGCCAAGACCCGGTTCGGCCCCAGCATTTT
>few|TRBJ1-1|TRBV4-3|-
CASSQIGFTEAFF
TGCGCCAGCAGCCAAATAGGGTTCACTGAAGCTTTCTTT